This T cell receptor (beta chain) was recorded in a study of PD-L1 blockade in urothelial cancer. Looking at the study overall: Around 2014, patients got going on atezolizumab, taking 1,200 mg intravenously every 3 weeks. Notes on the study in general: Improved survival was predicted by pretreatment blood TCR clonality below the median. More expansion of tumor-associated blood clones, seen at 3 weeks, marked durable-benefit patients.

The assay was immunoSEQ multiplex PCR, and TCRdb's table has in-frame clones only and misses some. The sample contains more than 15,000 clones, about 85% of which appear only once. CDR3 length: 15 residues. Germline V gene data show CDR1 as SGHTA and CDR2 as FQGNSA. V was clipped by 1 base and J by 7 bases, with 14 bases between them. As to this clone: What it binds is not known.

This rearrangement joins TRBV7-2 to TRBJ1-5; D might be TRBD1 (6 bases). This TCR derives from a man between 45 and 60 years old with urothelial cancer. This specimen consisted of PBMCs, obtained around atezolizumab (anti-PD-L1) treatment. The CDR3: CASSLEGNQGQPQHF. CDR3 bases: TGTGCCAGCAGCTTAGAAGGCAACCAGGGGCAGCCCCAGCATTTT.